What follows are 14 T cell receptor beta chains derived from one specimen sequenced in a study of metastatic and nonmetastatic thyroid tumors. All patients reached thyroid surgery having received no treatment beforehand. TCRdb reanalyzed the PCR reads with MiXCR. The sample carries under 55,000 clones, approximately 19% recorded once. Source material: blood. The receptors come from a female donor with papillary thyroid cancer or a benign thyroid nodule (not recorded which). Some clones in this sample may be carry-over from other donors' samples.

This clone was recorded many times. The chain joins TRBV29-1 to TRBJ2-5, with a possible D match to TRBD1 (7 bases). Trimming took off 6 bases at V and 2 bases at J, with 13 bases between the two ends. Looked up from germline, CDR1 is SQVTM and CDR2 is ANQGSEA. The CDR3 is 13 amino acids. CDR3 nucleotide sequence: TGCAGCGTCGGGCGGGACAGACAAGAGACCCAGTACTTC. The encoded protein is CSVGRDRQETQYF.

This clone appeared many times. This chain uses TRBV5-5 with TRBJ2-3, with TRBD1 matching over 7 bases. J lost 1 base, V lost 3 bases, and 2 bases had no gene match. Germline CDR1 is SGHKS and CDR2 is YYEKEE (reference sequence). The CDR3 totals 14 residues. The CDR3 region is CASSWGTGTDTQYF. CDR3 in DNA: TGTGCCAGCAGCTGGGGGACAGGCACAGATACGCAGTATTTT.

By proportion, this clone is medium-sized. The chain recombines TRBV6-1 with TRBJ1-3; D ambiguous. This CDR3 is 15 amino acids long. CDR1 is MNHNS, CDR2 SASEGT, per germline. Trimming took off 0 bases at V and 1 base at J, with 7 bases between the two ends. The CDR3 reads CASSEALLSGNTIYF. DNA of the CDR3: TGTGCCAGCAGTGAAGCGCTTCTATCTGGAAACACCATATATTTT.

This clone showed up just a few times. This chain joins TRBV6-5 and TRBJ1-2; TRBD1 matches at 9 bases. This CDR3 is 18 amino acids long. V trimming: 4 bases; J trimming: 5 bases; junction bases outside the gene matches: 17. CDR1 and CDR2 (germline): MNHEY, SVGAGI. The CDR3 DNA follows: TGTGCCAGCAGTTCACCGGGACAGGGACCTAAACCGTTGTATGGCTACACCTTC. This gives the protein CASSSPGQGPKPLYGYTF.

This clone has at least ten counts. The V gene is TRBV27, the J gene TRBJ1-5, with 10 positions matching TRBD1. V shed 6 bases, J shed 7 bases, and the junction held 0 bases outside the gene matches. Germline CDR1 is MNHEY and CDR2 is SMNVEV (reference sequence). The CDR3 runs 12 residues. The CDR3 DNA is TGTGCCAGCAGGACAGGGGGCCAGCCCCAGCATTTT. Protein sequence: CASRTGGQPQHF.

This clone has at least ten counts. The gene calls are TRBV5-1 and TRBJ2-3; D unclear. Trimming removed 1 base from V and 2 bases from J, with 8 bases in between. This CDR3 region has 14 residues. In germline, CDR1 is SGHRS, CDR2 YFSETQ. This chain's CDR3 is CASSLSKPTDTQYF. The DNA for the CDR3 is TGCGCCAGCAGCTTGAGCAAGCCCACAGATACGCAGTATTTT. The entire variable domain, with the rest obtained from reference TRBV5-1 and TRBJ2-3, is as follows: KAGVTQTPRYLIKTRGQQVTLSCSPISGHRSVSWYQQTPGQGLQFLFEYFSETQRNKGNFPGRFSGRQFSNSRSEMNVSTLELGDSALYLCASSLSKPTDTQYFGPGTRLTVL.

This clone was counted ten times or more. CDR3 sequence reads: CASSRDRHQETQYF. The CDR3 coding sequence is TGTGCCAGTAGCCGGGACAGACATCAAGAGACCCAGTACTTC. The V call is TRBV19, the J call TRBJ2-5; 7 bases fit TRBD1. V was pared by 6 bases and J by 2 bases, with 6 bases of the junction left unmatched. CDR3 length: 14 amino acids. Per the germline V gene, CDR1 is LNHDA and CDR2 is SQIVND (reference sequence).

This clone appeared a few times. This may stem from a read error, because a much larger clone lies one nucleotide away. The rearrangement joins TRBV2 to TRBJ2-1, with a weak D call TRBD1 (5 bases). The CDR3 contains 11 residues. From germline, CDR1 is SNHLY and CDR2 FYNNEI. V was cut by 10 bases and J by 5 bases, with 9 bases left in between. CDR3 bases: TGTGCCAATTACAGGAACAATGAGCAGTTCTTC. It yields the protein CANYRNNEQFF.

The chain joins TRBV6-2 or TRBV6-3 to TRBJ2-7; D uncertain. Trimming removed 0 bases at V and 2 bases at J, with 14 bases between. The CDR3 extends over 16 amino acids. Germline assignment: CDR1 MNHEY and CDR2 SVGEGT. The CDR3 coding sequence is TGTGCCAGCAGTTACTCAAGGCTGTCACAAACCTACGAGCAGTACTTC. Translating it yields CASSYSRLSQTYEQYF.

This clone was found many times. The CDR3 region is CASSQQGSRGYTF. The CDR3, as DNA: TGTGCCAGCAGCCAACAGGGGTCGCGTGGCTACACCTTC. The chain has TRBV3-1 and TRBJ1-2; perhaps TRBD1 as D (6 bases). This CDR3 is 13 amino acids long. Germline loops: CDR1 LGHDT, CDR2 YNNKEL (reference sequence). V was clipped by 2 bases and J by 7 bases, with 11 bases between them.

This clone was observed a handful of times. At one of its ends the junction is not consistent with the germline gene, which may arise from a read error. This chain connects TRBV28 to TRBJ1-2, with D possibly TRBD1 on 6 matching bases. The CDR3 runs to 15 residues. Germline CDR1 reads MDHEN; CDR2 reads SYDVKM. CDR3 sequence: CSSSSPGQTLYGYTF. CDR3 sequence (DNA): TGTTCCAGCAGTTCCCCTGGACAGACCCTTTATGGCTACACCTTC.

This clone was observed at least ten times. This same CDR3 is encoded by further DNA sequences in the sample. The chain joins TRBV19 to TRBJ2-2; 7 positions match TRBD1. J lost 4 bases, V lost 4 bases, and 3 bases had no gene match. Per the germline V gene, CDR1 is LNHDA and CDR2 is SQIVND (reference sequence). This CDR3 region has 14 residues. CDR3 loop: CASSRQGTTGELFF. In DNA form, the CDR3 reads TGTGCCAGTAGTAGACAGGGAACCACCGGGGAGCTGTTTTTT.

Many counts were recorded for this clone. The CDR3 nucleotides read TGTGCCACCAGCAGAGATCCGCATTCAACTAATGAAAAACTGTTTTTT. It specifies CATSRDPHSTNEKLFF. The V and J genes are TRBV15 and TRBJ1-4; the D is unclear. Per germline, CDR1 LNHNV and CDR2 YYDKDF (reference sequence). The CDR3 loop spans 16 amino acids. The V end lost 0 bases, the J end lost 0 bases, and 8 bases lay between the germline ends.

This clone came up many times. The rearrangement links TRBV20-1 to TRBJ2-5, with D possibly matching TRBD1 (5 bases). V was shortened by 6 bases and J by 1 base, with 15 bases between the two germline ends. This CDR3 is 14 amino acids long. In germline, CDR1 is DFQATT, CDR2 SNEGSKA (reference sequence). CDR3 DNA: TGCAGTGCCCAGAGACAGAACGGCCAAGAGACCCAGTACTTC. Its protein product is CSAQRQNGQETQYF.